Presented here are 27 T cell receptor beta chains from one specimen sequenced in a study of identical twins (dated by TCRdb to the mid-2010s). Preparation of the library involved 5' RACE. Sequencing was performed on an Illumina HiSeq 2000. Through fastp at Q25 and MiXCR, TCRdb rebuilt clones from the public reads, retaining in-frame beta chains. Merged by CDR3 protein, the rows form single entries marked with the most common genes and DNA. In this sample the table shows approximately 1.8 million distinct CDR3 sequences, around 33% of which occur a single time. About 0.25% of the sample belongs to the ten largest clones. Material: cord blood. Every receptor here comes from a newborn girl in good health.

This rearrangement joins TRBV18 to TRBJ2-3; D is unclear. The CDR3 is made up of 15 amino acids. V gave up 1 base and J gave up 2 bases, with 10 bases separating them. The germline V gene encodes CDR1 KGHSH and CDR2 LQKENI. As DNA, the CDR3 is TGTGCCAGCTCACCACAGGGAAGGGTCACAGATACGCAGTATTTT. Translation: CASSPQGRVTDTQYF.

The J gene is TRBJ2-1, the V gene TRBV4-1; 7 bases line up with TRBD2. J lost 7 bases, V lost 1 base, and 10 bases had no gene match. Looked up from germline, CDR1 is MGHRA and CDR2 is YSYEKL. The CDR3 is 16 amino acids. The CDR3 DNA reads as TGCGCCAGCAGCCAAGGACTAGCAGTTAGGAGGAATGAGCAGTTCTTC. Amino acids: CASSQGLAVRRNEQFF.

Points on this clonotype: This may be a read error: a much more frequent sequence differs by one nucleotide. The V and J genes are TRBV27 and TRBJ2-1, with D maybe TRBD2 (6 bases). V lost 3 bases, J lost 5 bases, and 17 bases lay in between. The CDR3 sequence is 16 residues long. Germline-derived CDR1 and CDR2 are MNHEY and SMNVEV (reference sequence). CDR3 DNA sequence: TGTGCCAGCAGTTTCTTGTCTAGCGAGAATAACAATGAGCAGTTCTTC. This gives the protein CASSFLSSENNNEQFF.

CDR3 DNA sequence: TGTGCCAGCAGCGAACATAGCGGGGGCCACTCCTACAATGAGCAGTTCTTC. Translating gives CASSEHSGGHSYNEQFF. The genes are TRBV7-6 and TRBJ2-1; 9 bases agree with TRBD2. The J segment lost 0 bases and the V segment lost 5 bases, leaving 8 bases of the junction unmatched. Germline V gene sequence: CDR1 SGHVS, CDR2 FNYEAQ. CDR3 length: 17 amino acids.

This clonotype came up many times. The CDR3 loop reads CAISESAAGANYGYTF. For the CDR3, the DNA is TGTGCCATCAGTGAGTCGGCTGCGGGGGCCAACTATGGCTACACCTTC. The chain carries TRBV10-3 and TRBJ1-2; tentative D call: TRBD1 (6 bases). V was clipped by 0 bases and J by 2 bases, with 13 bases between them. The CDR3 contains 16 residues. Germline V lookup: CDR1 ENHRY, CDR2 SYGVKD.

This rearrangement joins TRBV20-1 to TRBJ2-7; the match to TRBD1 covers 8 bases. The V gene end was trimmed by 0 bases and the J gene end by 5 bases; junction bases not matched to a gene: 9. The length of the CDR3 is 15 residues. CDR1 is DFQATT and CDR2 is SNEGSKA in the germline V gene (reference sequence). CDR3 loop: CSARDPRQGANEQYF. CDR3 nucleotide sequence: TGCAGTGCTAGAGATCCAAGGCAGGGGGCTAACGAGCAGTACTTC.

This clonotype was detected a few times. CDR3 protein: CASRIPRDNYGYTF. The CDR3 DNA reads TGTGCCAGCAGGATACCCAGGGATAACTATGGCTACACCTTC. J is TRBJ1-2 and V is TRBV6-1; D is perhaps TRBD1 (5 bases). This CDR3 has 14 residues. The germline V gene has CDR1 MNHNS and CDR2 SASEGT. Trimming shortened V by 6 bases and J by 1 base, and 12 bases separated the two germline ends.

CDR3: CASSQVVSGHNEQFF. CDR3 nucleotides: TGTGCCAGCAGCCAAGTAGTATCCGGCCACAATGAGCAGTTCTTC. The rearrangement joins TRBV4-2 to TRBJ2-1; no definite D call. Germline assignment: CDR1 LGHNA and CDR2 YNFKEQ. This CDR3 contains 15 residues. V gave up 1 base and J gave up 5 bases, with 12 bases separating them.

The gene calls are TRBV7-2 and TRBJ2-3; tentative D call: TRBD1 (5 bases). The germline gives CDR1 SGHTA, CDR2 FQGNSA. The CDR3 consists of 12 residues. Trimming pared 1 base from V and 10 bases from J, leaving 9 bases between. The CDR3 protein is CASSLVVGAQYF. Here the CDR3 DNA reads TGTGCCAGCAGCTTAGTGGTAGGGGCGCAGTATTTT.

The genes are TRBV20-1 and TRBJ2-7; perhaps TRBD2 as D (5 bases). The CDR3 is 13 residues long. Trimming pared 3 bases from V and 3 bases from J, leaving 12 bases between. CDR1 is DFQATT and CDR2 is SNEGSKA in the germline V gene (reference sequence). The CDR3 protein is CSASRTPDYEQYF. The DNA for the CDR3 is TGCAGTGCTAGTCGGACTCCCGACTACGAGCAGTACTTC.

The chain employs TRBV20-1 and TRBJ2-3, with unresolved D. Germline V gene lookup returns CDR1 DFQATT and CDR2 SNEGSKA (reference sequence). The length of the CDR3 is 14 residues. The V and J ends lost 3 bases and 0 bases respectively, with 10 bases between them. DNA for the CDR3: TGCAGTGCTAGTCCTATTACTAGCACAGATACGCAGTATTTT. This gives the protein CSASPITSTDTQYF.

A few counts support this clonotype. The chain is built from TRBV7-8 and TRBJ1-2; 9 bases agree with TRBD1. The ends lost 1 base at V and 7 bases at J; junction bases unmatched: 4. This CDR3 has 14 amino acids. In germline, CDR1 is SGHVS, CDR2 FQNEAQ. The CDR3 nucleotides are TGTGCCAGCAGCTTAGGTATACAGGGGGCTGGCTACACCTTC. Protein product: CASSLGIQGAGYTF.

This clonotype has a count of ten or more. The chain has TRBV29-1 and TRBJ2-3; TRBD1 matches at 11 bases. Germline V lookup: CDR1 SQVTM, CDR2 ANQGSEA. The length of the CDR3 is 13 residues. J lost 6 bases, V lost 7 bases, and 6 bases had no gene match. This CDR3 reads CSARDRGSDTQYF. DNA for the CDR3: TGCAGCGCCCGGGACAGGGGGTCGGATACGCAGTATTTT.

This clonotype was counted a few times. The chain combines TRBV29-1 with TRBJ2-1; TRBD2 matches at 15 bases. The germline gives CDR1 SQVTM, CDR2 ANQGSEA. V trimming: 3 bases; J trimming: 8 bases; junction bases outside the gene matches: 2. The CDR3 extends over 14 amino acids. The CDR3 region has the DNA TGCAGCGTTGACGGGACTAGCGGGGGGCATGAGCAGTTCTTC. Protein: CSVDGTSGGHEQFF.

The V gene is TRBV12-3 or TRBV12-4, the J gene TRBJ1-2, with TRBD1 matching 7 bases. V shed 6 bases, J shed 1 base, and the junction held 8 bases outside the gene matches. The CDR3 length is 15 residues. The CDR3 DNA reads as TGTGCCAGCAGCAGGGGACAGAGGATTAACTATGGCTACACCTTC. Its translation is CASSRGQRINYGYTF.

The rearrangement links TRBV20-1 to TRBJ2-7; 9 bases agree with TRBD1. In germline, CDR1 is DFQATT, CDR2 SNEGSKA (reference sequence). Unmatched junction bases numbered 8, after V lost 0 bases and J lost 5 bases. The CDR3 is 15 amino acids. Written as DNA, the CDR3 is TGCAGTGCTAGAGATATGGGACAGGGTGTGCACGAGCAGTACTTC. Translated, it gives CSARDMGQGVHEQYF.

In its sample, this clonotype was seen many times. The rearrangement links TRBV20-1 to TRBJ2-5, with D unresolved. V was cut by 3 bases and J by 1 base, with 12 bases left in between. Germline CDR1 is DFQATT and CDR2 is SNEGSKA (reference sequence). The CDR3 covers 14 residues. This CDR3 is CSASSELRQETQYF. CDR3 nucleotides: TGCAGTGCTAGCAGTGAACTCCGCCAAGAGACCCAGTACTTC.

The genes are TRBV28 and TRBJ2-2; D assignment may be TRBD1 or TRBD2 (5 bases each). The CDR3 runs to 13 residues. V was shortened by 10 bases and J by 5 bases, with 14 bases between the two germline ends. Germline loops: CDR1 MDHEN, CDR2 SYDVKM. The chain's CDR3 is CATRDPGTGELFF. For the CDR3, the DNA is TGTGCCACCAGGGATCCGGGGACCGGGGAGCTGTTTTTT.

V usage is TRBV12-3 or TRBV12-4 and J usage is TRBJ2-1; D remains unclear. Trimming removed 0 bases at V and 0 bases at J, with 9 bases between. The length of the CDR3 is 16 residues. The CDR3: CASSLAAQLSYNEQFF. The CDR3 bases are TGTGCCAGCAGTTTAGCAGCCCAACTCTCCTACAATGAGCAGTTCTTC.

The table lists this clonotype with a few counts. V is TRBV2 and J is TRBJ2-7; a possible D gene is TRBD1 (6 bases). The CDR3 runs to 13 residues. The germline V and J ends were trimmed by 7 bases and 3 bases, with 13 bases remaining between them. Germline V gene sequence: CDR1 SNHLY, CDR2 FYNNEI. The CDR3 reads CASMRDKGYEQYF. The CDR3 bases are TGTGCCAGCATGAGGGACAAGGGCTACGAGCAGTACTTC.

V is TRBV21-1 and J is TRBJ1-6; TRBD1 reflects the table's D call only, with no check against the DNA. TRBV21-1 is a known pseudogene. This CDR3 is built from 15 residues. CDR3 coding DNA: TGTGCCAGCAGCAAAGTCCACAGGGGCGAATCACCCCTCCACTTT. Its protein is CASSKVHRGESPLHF.

The table lists this clonotype with a few counts. The rearrangement joins TRBV12-3 or TRBV12-4 to TRBJ1-5; D is unresolved. The CDR3 has 13 residues. The ends were cut back, 7 bases at V and 3 bases at J, with 10 bases in the middle. The CDR3 here is CASKASLNQPQHF. The CDR3 DNA sequence: TGTGCCAGCAAGGCGTCCCTCAATCAGCCCCAGCATTTT.

This clonotype was observed a few times. The chain couples TRBV19 to TRBJ2-5, with no clear D. The CDR3 covers 13 residues. Trimming shortened V by 2 bases and J by 2 bases, and 6 bases separated the two germline ends. Germline CDR1 and CDR2: LNHDA and SQIVND (reference sequence). In nucleotides, the CDR3 is TGTGCCAGTAGTATATCAGTTCAAGAGACCCAGTACTTC. The encoded protein is CASSISVQETQYF.

This clonotype has a handful of counts. This chain joins TRBV20-1 and TRBJ2-3, with 15 bases aligning to TRBD2. This CDR3 has 18 residues. V shed 3 bases and J 4 bases; nucleotides not matched to a gene: 11. Germline CDR1 is DFQATT and CDR2 is SNEGSKA (reference sequence). DNA of the CDR3: TGCAGTGCTAGGCAATTCGGACTAGCGGGGGGGCCGGCAGATACGCAGTATTTT. This gives the protein CSARQFGLAGGPADTQYF.

With respect to this clonotype: At one end, the junction sequence differs from germline, possibly due to a read error. The rearrangement uses TRBV30 and TRBJ1-2, with TRBD1 as a possible D gene (5 bases). From germline, CDR1 is GTSNPN and CDR2 SVGIG (reference sequence). This CDR3 is built from 12 residues. This chain's CDR3 is CAGRGTFYGYTF. In nucleotides, the CDR3 is TGTGCCGGGAGAGGGACTTTCTATGGCTACACCTTC.

In this sample, this clonotype turned up many times. The V gene is TRBV10-3, the J gene TRBJ2-3, with TRBD1 matching over 8 bases. After removal of 5 bases from V and 1 base from J, the junction contained 5 bases not matched to a gene. Germline V lookup: CDR1 ENHRY, CDR2 SYGVKD. This CDR3 contains 15 residues. CDR3 sequence: CAISPPDRGTDTQYF. The DNA for the CDR3 is TGTGCCATCAGTCCCCCGGACAGGGGCACAGATACGCAGTATTTT.

There are a few counts of this clonotype. The V call is TRBV28, the J call TRBJ1-6; the D is unclear. Per germline, CDR1 MDHEN and CDR2 SYDVKM. V was cut by 5 bases and J by 0 bases, with 11 bases left in between. The CDR3 is 16 residues long. CDR3 coding DNA: TGTGCCAGCAGTCAATTCAGGAGCTCCTATAATTCACCCCTCCACTTT. Amino acid sequence: CASSQFRSSYNSPLHF.